Each of the 17 T cell receptor beta chains below was sequenced from the same sample in a study of long-term antiretroviral therapy in people with HIV. Run at survey level, the immunoSEQ assay was version v3.0. Data came from immunoSEQ multiplex PCR; TCRdb stores just in-frame clones and leaves some out. The data contain about 19,000 clones, 70% to 80% of them singletons. This specimen was unsorted PBMCs, taken at the start of antiretroviral therapy, before treatment. Receptor source: a man between 18 and 29 years old with HIV.

The CDR3 loop is CASSHGSGRAGTGELFF. In DNA form, the CDR3 reads TGCGCCAGCAGCCATGGTAGCGGGAGGGCGGGCACCGGGGAGCTGTTTTTT. The rearrangement links TRBV4-3 to TRBJ2-2, with 11 bases aligning to TRBD2. This CDR3 comprises 17 residues. Germline assignment: CDR1 LGHNA and CDR2 YSLEER. J was trimmed by 4 bases and V by 3 bases; bases with no gene match: 7.

This chain links TRBV5-1 with TRBJ2-3, with 7 bases lining up with TRBD1. The CDR3 length is 15 residues. V lost 1 base to trimming and J lost 2 bases; unmatched junction nucleotides: 4. CDR1 SGHRS and CDR2 YFSETQ come from the germline V gene. Here the CDR3 DNA reads TGCGCCAGCAGCTTGCGAGACAGGGACACAGATACGCAGTATTTT. This gives the protein CASSLRDRDTDTQYF.

The chain couples TRBV11-2 to TRBJ2-3; D is tentatively TRBD1 or TRBD2 (5 bases each). Germline assignment: CDR1 SGHAT and CDR2 FQNNGV. V lost 5 bases and J lost 5, with 26 bases in between. The CDR3 is 18 residues long. CDR3 sequence reads: CASSPGGGGSSGVDTQYF. CDR3 nucleotides: TGTGCCAGCAGCCCTGGGGGTGGGGGATCCTCTGGGGTAGATACGCAGTATTTT.

The chain recombines TRBV7-9 with TRBJ2-2; D uncertain. The CDR3 is 15 amino acids. CDR1 is SEHNR, CDR2 FQNEAQ, per germline (reference sequence). V was cut by 3 bases and J by 6 bases, with 14 bases left in between. The DNA of the CDR3 is TGTGCCAGCAGCTTTGCGCTATCTGGGGCCGGGGAGCTGTTTTTT. Translated, it gives CASSFALSGAGELFF.

CDR3 bases: TGTGCCACCAGCAGAGATAAGACTAGTGTGCAGTTCTTC. It yields the protein CATSRDKTSVQFF. This sequence joins TRBV15 and TRBJ2-1; possible D gene TRBD2, 6 bases. V lost 0 bases and J lost 12, with 12 bases in between. CDR1 is LNHNV, CDR2 YYDKDF, per germline (reference sequence). The CDR3 loop spans 13 amino acids.

The rearrangement links TRBV7-2 to TRBJ2-7; D possibly corresponds to TRBD2 (6 bases). CDR3 length equals 16 residues. V lost 5 bases and J 4 bases, leaving 21 bases between the germline ends. Germline V lookup: CDR1 SGHTA, CDR2 FQGNSA. Here the CDR3 reads CASSRMITGEAYEQYF. The CDR3 DNA reads TGTGCCAGCAGCCGTATGATTACGGGAGAGGCGTACGAGCAGTACTTC.

The chain combines TRBV9 with TRBJ2-1; 9 bases are a match to TRBD2. CDR1 SGDLS and CDR2 YYNGEE come from the germline V gene. The CDR3 has 17 amino acids. Trimming removed 0 bases from V and 6 bases from J; junction bases left unmatched: 10. The DNA for the CDR3 is TGTGCCAGCAGCGTAGGACCGGAGCCGCGGGGGGGCAATGAGCAGTTCTTC. Translation gives CASSVGPEPRGGNEQFF.

This chain joins TRBV7-2 and TRBJ2-3; no definite D call. The germline V gene has CDR1 SGHTA and CDR2 FQGNSA. V lost 1 base and J 7 bases, leaving 6 bases between the germline ends. The CDR3 runs to 12 residues. The CDR3 loop is CASSLEGYTQYF. CDR3 in DNA: TGTGCCAGCAGCTTAGAAGGCTATACGCAGTATTTT.

The DNA for the CDR3 is TGTGCCAGCATCCGGGACTTGACCTACAATGAGCAGTTCTTC. Amino acid sequence: CASIRDLTYNEQFF. The rearrangement joins TRBV6-1 to TRBJ2-1; D might be TRBD2 (6 bases). V was trimmed by 7 bases and J by 2 bases, leaving 12 bases between them. Per germline, CDR1 MNHNS and CDR2 SASEGT. The CDR3 covers 14 residues.

J is TRBJ2-7 and V is TRBV6-1; D unresolved. V dropped 6 bases and J dropped 0 bases, with 21 bases sitting between them. CDR1 is MNHNS and CDR2 is SASEGT in the germline V gene. The CDR3 is made up of 17 amino acids. The DNA of the CDR3 is TGTGCCAGCAGCGAAACATGGTCACAGCTGAGCTCCTACGAGCAGTACTTC. Amino acids: CASSETWSQLSSYEQYF.

The CDR3 protein is CASSPEAGTPIFTNYGYTF. In DNA form, the CDR3 reads TGTGCCAGCAGCCCGGAGGCAGGGACACCAATCTTTACTAACTATGGCTACACCTTC. This sequence joins TRBV7-2 and TRBJ1-2; perhaps TRBD1 as D (6 bases). The CDR3 runs to 19 residues. CDR1 SGHTA and CDR2 FQGNSA come from the germline V gene. V was trimmed by 5 bases and J by 0 bases, leaving 25 bases between them.

The chain employs TRBV19 and TRBJ2-7, with 11 bases lining up with TRBD2. Germline V gene sequence: CDR1 LNHDA, CDR2 SQIVND (reference sequence). J lost 3 bases, V lost 4 bases, and 8 bases had no gene match. The CDR3 runs to 16 residues. The DNA of the CDR3 is TGTGCCAGTAGTACCCCGACTAGCGGGAAGGACTACGAGCAGTACTTC. This codes for CASSTPTSGKDYEQYF.

This clone showed up just once. The CDR3 nucleotides read TGTGCCAGCAGTACCCCAGCGGGAGGCCTTCTGGATACGCAGTATTTT. Protein sequence: CASSTPAGGLLDTQYF. The genes are TRBV27 and TRBJ2-3; 9 nucleotides align to TRBD2. Germline lookup yields CDR1 MNHEY and CDR2 SMNVEV (reference sequence). J was trimmed by 6 bases and V by 5 bases; bases with no gene match: 12. The CDR3 is made up of 16 amino acids.

The V and J genes are TRBV27 and TRBJ2-7; D is unresolved. Germline assignment: CDR1 MNHEY and CDR2 SMNVEV (reference sequence). The V and J ends lost 2 bases and 3 bases respectively, with 8 bases between them. CDR3 length equals 13 residues. CDR3 DNA sequence: TGTGCCAGCAGTTTAGGTAGCATCTACGAGCAGTACTTC. Amino acid sequence: CASSLGSIYEQYF.

The V gene is TRBV6-1, the J gene TRBJ2-1, with a possible D match to TRBD2 (6 bases). V was trimmed by 4 bases and J by 2 bases, leaving 6 bases between them. Germline CDR1 and CDR2: MNHNS and SASEGT. This CDR3 comprises 13 residues. CDR3 in DNA: TGTGCCAGCAGTGCGGGAGCCTACAATGAGCAGTTCTTC. Protein product: CASSAGAYNEQFF.

The rearrangement uses TRBV13 and TRBJ2-1, with 7 nucleotides matching TRBD1. Trimming removed 4 bases from V and 4 bases from J; junction bases left unmatched: 7. CDR1 and CDR2 from the germline V gene are PRHDT and FYEKMQ (reference sequence). The CDR3 spans 15 residues. The CDR3 loop is CASSSTGASYNEQFF. CDR3 nucleotides: TGTGCCAGCAGCTCAACAGGGGCCTCATACAATGAGCAGTTCTTC.

The table lists this clone with a few counts. This sequence joins TRBV7-9 and TRBJ2-1, with 11 bases fitting TRBD2. This CDR3 comprises 15 residues. The germline V gene encodes CDR1 SEHNR and CDR2 FQNEAQ (reference sequence). J was trimmed by 8 bases and V by 1 base; bases with no gene match: 4. CDR3 amino acids: CASSLGTSGSDEQFF. In DNA, the CDR3 is TGTGCCAGCAGCTTAGGAACTAGCGGGAGTGATGAGCAGTTCTTC.